This T cell receptor beta chain was observed in a study of beta chain features in type 1 diabetes. Study background: All samples together contributed more than 90,000,000 sorted cells for examination. Study results and caveats: The VDJ junctions of type 1 diabetes patients carried fewer insertions and more deletions. All four CD4+ subsets from Type 1 diabetes patients carried moderately but significantly shorter TCRB CDR3s.

Every sorted population was more than 95% pure. Expressed TCRB transcripts were sequenced after all isolated RNA was converted to cDNA. Generated by immunoSEQ multiplex PCR, the TCRdb table keeps only in-frame clones and is missing some. The data contain about 400,000 clones, around 12% of them seen just once; the ten biggest clones take up 0.01%. The CDR3 sequence is 15 residues long. Germline CDR1 reads SGHRS; CDR2 reads YFSETQ. Deletions cut 1 base from V and 5 bases from J, with 15 bases between. This clone was counted between two and nine times. Its specificity is not known. The source of this sequence is a woman in her late teens or twenties with type 1 diabetes. Sequenced: naive CD4+ T cells from blood. This sequence joins TRBV5-1 and TRBJ1-1; D is unclear. CDR3 in amino acids: CASSLNQEGRTEAFF. As DNA, the CDR3 is TGCGCCAGCAGCTTGAATCAGGAGGGTAGAACTGAAGCTTTCTTT.